Included here is one T cell receptor beta chain sequence, with context. The table came from immunoSEQ multiplex PCR; TCRdb's copy has only in-frame clones and leaves some out. The sample shows about 150,000 clones, 84% of them seen only once. Germline loops: CDR1 SGHKS, CDR2 YYEKEE (reference sequence). CDR3 length: 15 residues. V gave up 4 bases and J gave up 0 bases; unmatched junction bases: 6. These data originate in a study of blood T cell repertoires in COVID-19. The V gene is TRBV5-5, the J gene TRBJ2-7; 8 bases map to TRBD1. The receptor was isolated from a woman aged 45-60 years with acute or convalescent COVID-19. Sequenced: peripheral blood. This CDR3 reads CASSPTGVRSYEQYF. CDR3 bases: TGTGCCAGCAGCCCGACAGGGGTTCGCTCCTACGAGCAGTACTTC.